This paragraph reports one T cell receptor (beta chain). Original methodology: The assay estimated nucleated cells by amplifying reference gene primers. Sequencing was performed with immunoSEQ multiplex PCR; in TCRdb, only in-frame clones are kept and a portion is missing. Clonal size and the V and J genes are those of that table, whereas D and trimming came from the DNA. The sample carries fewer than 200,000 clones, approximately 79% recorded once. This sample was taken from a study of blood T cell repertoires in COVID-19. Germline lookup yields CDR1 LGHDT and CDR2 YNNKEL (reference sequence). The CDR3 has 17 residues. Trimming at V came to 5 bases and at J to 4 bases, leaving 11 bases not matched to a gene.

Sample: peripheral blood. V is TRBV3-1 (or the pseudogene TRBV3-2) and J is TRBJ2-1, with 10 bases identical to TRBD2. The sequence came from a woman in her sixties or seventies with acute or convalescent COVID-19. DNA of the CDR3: TGTGCCAGCAGCTCAACGACTAGCGGGTGGTATTACAATGAGCAGTTCTTC. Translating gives CASSSTTSGWYYNEQFF.